These 2 T cell receptor beta chains were sequenced from one sample in a study of T cell changes during pregnancy in multiple sclerosis. Generated by immunoSEQ multiplex PCR, the TCRdb table keeps only in-frame clones and is missing some. The data hold tens of thousands of clones, with 93% observed a single time. The starting material was CD8+ T cells from peripheral blood mononuclear cells, obtained in the second trimester of pregnancy. Receptor source: a female donor with multiple sclerosis, enrolled in a pregnancy study.

The V gene is TRBV5-1, the J gene TRBJ2-7; 9 bases agree with TRBD1. CDR1 and CDR2 (germline): SGHRS, YFSETQ. This CDR3 has 14 residues. J lost 3 bases, V lost 4 bases, and 5 bases had no gene match. CDR3 nucleotides: TGCGCCAGCAGCGCCGGACAGGGGATCTACGAGCAGTACTTC. Residues: CASSAGQGIYEQYF.

The CDR3 region has the DNA TGTGCCAGCAGCCCGAAGGCAGGTTATAGCAATCAGCCCCAGCATTTT. Translated, it gives CASSPKAGYSNQPQHF. The V gene is TRBV7-3, the J gene TRBJ1-5, with no clear D. The CDR3 contains 16 residues. The germline V gene has CDR1 SGHTA and CDR2 FQGTGA. Deletions cut 5 bases from V and 0 bases from J, with 14 bases between.